Included here is one T cell receptor beta chain sequence, with context. The germline V gene encodes CDR1 SGHRS and CDR2 YFSETQ. Between the trimmed V and J ends, which lost 4 bases and 5 bases, there was a span of 9 bases. There are 12 residues in the CDR3. This entry belongs to a study of blood T cell repertoires in COVID-19. Sequenced by immunoSEQ multiplex PCR; TCRdb stores in-frame clones only, minus some. Of under 500,000 clones detected, about 85% appear once; the ten largest clones hold about 2%. This receptor was obtained from a woman aged 18 to 35 with acute COVID-19. Sequencing was carried out using PBMCs or T cells enriched from blood (not recorded which). The V call is TRBV5-1, the J call TRBJ1-2, with D perhaps matching TRBD1 (6 bases). The CDR3 nucleotides are TGCGCCAGCAGCGTACAGGGTTATGGCTACACCTTC. Residues: CASSVQGYGYTF.